Listed here are 3 T cell receptor beta chains from one sample, sequenced in a study of blood T cell repertoires in COVID-19 (dated by TCRdb to about 2020). Libraries were constructed by the immunoSEQ multiplex PCR assay. What TCRdb holds here is the immuneACCESS table cut down to in-frame rearrangements. Part of the clones is not present; checked against another copy, under half of the missing clones reflect an unresolved V gene, and the others are unexplained. The sample table shows fewer than 300,000 clones, and about 90% are seen once. Clones ranked in the top ten supply roughly 12% of the sample. The sequenced material came from peripheral blood. Receptor source: a young woman with COVID-19, enrolled during active disease.

This chain joins TRBV2 and TRBJ2-7, with D hard to call. Germline-derived CDR1 and CDR2 are SNHLY and FYNNEI. Trimming removed 5 bases at V and 3 bases at J, with 11 bases between. The CDR3 is made up of 13 amino acids. CDR3 amino acids: CASSFRHVYEQYF. The CDR3 DNA reads TGTGCCAGCAGTTTTAGACATGTCTACGAGCAGTACTTC.

V is TRBV10-3 and J is TRBJ2-7; 9 positions agree with TRBD1. CDR3 length: 13 amino acids. Trimming at V came to 6 bases and at J to 5 bases, leaving 5 bases not matched to a gene. From germline, CDR1 is ENHRY and CDR2 SYGVKD. The CDR3 DNA follows: TGTGCCATCAGGTTGGGACAGGGCGACGAGCAGTACTTC. Protein: CAIRLGQGDEQYF.

This clone was seen more than once but under ten times. The same CDR3 is also encoded by other DNA sequences in this sample. This chain uses TRBV5-1 with TRBJ1-5, with TRBD1 matching over 11 bases. The germline V gene encodes CDR1 SGHRS and CDR2 YFSETQ. This CDR3 spans 15 amino acids. V was pared by 3 bases and J by 2 bases, with 1 base of the junction left unmatched. CDR3 protein: CASSSGQGGNQPQHF. For the CDR3, the DNA is TGCGCCAGCAGCTCGGGACAGGGGGGCAATCAGCCCCAGCATTTT.